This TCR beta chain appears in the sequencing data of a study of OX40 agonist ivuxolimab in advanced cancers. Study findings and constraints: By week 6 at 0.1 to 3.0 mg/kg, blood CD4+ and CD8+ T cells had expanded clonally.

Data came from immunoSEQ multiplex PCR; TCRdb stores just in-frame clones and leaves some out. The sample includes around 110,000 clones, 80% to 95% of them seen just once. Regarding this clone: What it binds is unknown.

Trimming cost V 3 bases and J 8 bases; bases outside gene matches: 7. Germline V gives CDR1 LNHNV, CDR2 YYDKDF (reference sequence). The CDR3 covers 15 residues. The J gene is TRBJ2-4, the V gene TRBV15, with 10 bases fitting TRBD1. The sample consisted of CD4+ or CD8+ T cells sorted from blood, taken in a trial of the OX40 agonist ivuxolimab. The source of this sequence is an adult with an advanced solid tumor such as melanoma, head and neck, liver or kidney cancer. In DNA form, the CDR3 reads TGTGCCACCAGCAGGGATAGGGACAGGGGAGACATTCAGTACTTC. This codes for CATSRDRDRGDIQYF.